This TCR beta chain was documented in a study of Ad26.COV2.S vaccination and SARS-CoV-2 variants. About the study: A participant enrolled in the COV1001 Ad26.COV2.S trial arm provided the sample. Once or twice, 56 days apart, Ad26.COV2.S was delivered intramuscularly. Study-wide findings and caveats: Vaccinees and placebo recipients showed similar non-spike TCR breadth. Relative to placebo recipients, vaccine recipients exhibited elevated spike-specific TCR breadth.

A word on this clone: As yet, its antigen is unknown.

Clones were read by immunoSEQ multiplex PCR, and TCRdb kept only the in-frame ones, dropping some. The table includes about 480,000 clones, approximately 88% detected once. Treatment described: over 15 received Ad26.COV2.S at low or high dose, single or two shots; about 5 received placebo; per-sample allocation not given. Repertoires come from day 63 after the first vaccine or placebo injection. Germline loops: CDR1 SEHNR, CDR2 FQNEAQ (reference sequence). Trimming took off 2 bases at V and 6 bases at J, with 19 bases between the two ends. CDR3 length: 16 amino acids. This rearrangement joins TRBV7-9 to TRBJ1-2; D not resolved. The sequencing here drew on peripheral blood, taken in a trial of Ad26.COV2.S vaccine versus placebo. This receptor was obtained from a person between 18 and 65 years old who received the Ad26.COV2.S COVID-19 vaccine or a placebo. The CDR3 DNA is TGTGCCAGCAGCTTATCGCATGGGAGGGAGGTCGATGGCTACACCTTC. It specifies CASSLSHGREVDGYTF.